This is a list of T cell receptor beta chains from one sample in a study of regulatory T cells in long-lasting Graves disease. TCRdb called the multiplex PCR reads again in MiXCR, with one record for every CDR3 protein. The sample has 530,000 or so distinct CDR3 sequences; approximately 15% are singletons. The sample was also linked to a second study, of T cells in Graves' hyperthyroidism and ophthalmopathy.

The sequences come from peripheral blood mononuclear cells (PBMCs), collected at new diagnosis, from a patient treated with antithyroid drugs. All receptors derive from a man aged 25-40 years with Graves disease. CDR3s include the opening cysteine and the closing phenylalanine or tryptophan. The D gene is left open where the match is weak. Rows give clone size only sometimes, using once, few, many, or a class for an expanded clone.

D gene	V gene	J gene	clone size	CDR3 DNA	CDR3 protein
-	TRBV7-9	TRBJ2-7	-	TGTGCCAGCAGCCAAACCACAGGGCCCAGCGTCGAGCAGTACTTC	CASSQTTGPSVEQYF
-	TRBV10-1	TRBJ2-7	many	TGCGCCAGCAGTCAGGAGGGGGTATCCGAGCAGTACTTC	CASSQEGVSEQYF
TRBD1	TRBV29-1	TRBJ1-5	many	TGCAGCGCCGGACAGGGGGACAATCAGCCCCAGCATTTT	CSAGQGDNQPQHF
-	TRBV28	TRBJ2-1	many	TGTGCCAGCAGTTTAACGATTGAGCAGTTCTTC	CASSLTIEQFF
-	TRBV12-3/TRBV12-4	TRBJ1-5	many	TGTGCCAGCAGCCCGGGAGGCCGGCCCCAGCATTTT	CASSPGGRPQHF
-	TRBV7-9	TRBJ1-4	many	TGTGCCAGCATGGCGAGGGCTAATGAAAAACTGTTTTTT	CASMARANEKLFF
-	TRBV18	TRBJ2-3	many	TGTGCCAGCTCCCCCGGGGGATCAGATACGCAGTATTTT	CASSPGGSDTQYF
TRBD1	TRBV2	TRBJ1-6	many	TGTGCCAGCAGCACCGGGACAGGGAGGTCACCCCTCCACTTT	CASSTGTGRSPLHF
TRBD2	TRBV28	TRBJ2-7	many	TGTGCCAGCAGCCAGTTAGCGGGAGGGCCCTACGAGCAGTACTTC	CASSQLAGGPYEQYF
-	TRBV5-5	TRBJ1-1	many	TGTGCCAGCAGCGGGACTACAGGGAACACTGAAGCTTTCTTT	CASSGTTGNTEAFF
-	TRBV6-1	TRBJ1-2	-	TGTGCCAGCAACTCCGGGTATGGCTACACCTTC	CASNSGYGYTF
-	TRBV20-1	TRBJ1-2	many	TGCAGTGCTAGAGAAGGGGCATGGGGCTACACCTTC	CSAREGAWGYTF
TRBD1	TRBV15	TRBJ2-7	many	TGTGCCACCAGCTCCCAGGGACAGGACGAGCAGTACTTC	CATSSQGQDEQYF
-	TRBV2	TRBJ2-6	-	TGTGCCAGCAAAAAATGGGGCTCTGGGGCCAACGTCCTGACTTTC	CASKKWGSGANVLTF
TRBD2	TRBV3-1	TRBJ2-5	few	TGTGCCAGCAGCCCCCCCGGGACTAGTAAGAAGACCCAGTACTTC	CASSPPGTSKKTQYF
-	TRBV6-5	TRBJ1-2	-	TGTGCCAGCAGTTACTCGAGAGCCAGGGGCCAAGGGGGCTACACCTTC	CASSYSRARGQGGYTF
TRBD2	TRBV29-1	TRBJ2-3	few	TGCAGCCCCTACCGACTAGCGGGAGGGCCGTACACAGATACGCAGTATTTT	CSPYRLAGGPYTDTQYF
-	TRBV28	TRBJ2-7	many	TGTGCCAGCATTTCGGGCAGGGAGGTCCACGAGCAGTACTTC	CASISGREVHEQYF
-	TRBV9	TRBJ1-3	-	TGTGCCAGCAGCGACCTTGGGGGTAATGCTGGAAACACCATATATTTT	CASSDLGGNAGNTIYF
-	TRBV5-1	TRBJ2-7	many	TGCGCCAGCAGCTTGGGCGCCGCGGGACAGTTCTACGAGCAGTACTTC	CASSLGAAGQFYEQYF
-	TRBV12-5	TRBJ1-5	-	TGTGCTAGTGGCCCCGACGACAATCAGCCCCAGCATTTT	CASGPDDNQPQHF
-	TRBV20-1	TRBJ1-5	many	TGCAGTGCTCAGGACAACGATCAGCCCCAGCATTTT	CSAQDNDQPQHF
-	TRBV19	TRBJ1-5	-	TGTGCCAGTAGTCGCTCGGACGATCAGCCCCAGCATTTT	CASSRSDDQPQHF
-	TRBV19	TRBJ2-2	-	TGTGACAGTAGTACCCTCGATGGAACCCGCACCGGGGAGCTGTTTTTT	CDSSTLDGTRTGELFF
TRBD2	TRBV20-1	TRBJ2-3	-	TGCAGTGCTAGAGGACTAGCGGTCCACACAGATACGCAGTATTTT	CSARGLAVHTDTQYF
-	TRBV19	TRBJ2-3	few	TGTGCCAGTAGGGGCGGCTCGATGGGAGATACGCAGTATTTT	CASRGGSMGDTQYF
-	TRBV10-2	TRBJ2-4	-	TGCGCCAGCAAGACCTCCGACTGGCTGGCCAAAAACATTCAGTACTTC	CASKTSDWLAKNIQYF
-	TRBV27	TRBJ2-3	few	TGTGCCAGCAGTTTCTCGGACTGGGCGGGTACGCAGTATTTT	CASSFSDWAGTQYF
-	TRBV10-3	TRBJ1-2	many	TGTGCCATCAGTGAGCCAGGAAAAGGGAACTATGGCTACACCTTC	CAISEPGKGNYGYTF
-	TRBV18	TRBJ2-3	-	TGTGCCAGCTCACCGAGGATGGGGTCTAGCACAGATACGCAGTATTTT	CASSPRMGSSTDTQYF
-	TRBV20-1	TRBJ2-7	many	TGCAGTGCTAGAGAATCCGGGACACCGTACGAGCAGTACTTC	CSARESGTPYEQYF
-	TRBV27	TRBJ1-4	many	TGTGCCAGCAGTCTCTCGTCCTGGGAAAAACTGTTTTTT	CASSLSSWEKLFF
-	TRBV3-1	TRBJ2-3	-	TGTGCCAGCAGCCAATCGCGCGGGAGCACAGATACGCAGTATTTT	CASSQSRGSTDTQYF
TRBD2	TRBV15	TRBJ2-1	many	TGTGCCACCAGCGCCGAGCTAGCGGGAGTGAGTGAGCAGTTCTTC	CATSAELAGVSEQFF
TRBD1	TRBV15	TRBJ2-5	many	TGTGCCACCAGCAGATCGCTCCGGGACAGGCAAGAGACCCAGTACTTC	CATSRSLRDRQETQYF
TRBD2	TRBV24-1	TRBJ2-5	few	TGTGCCACCAGTCCCCTAGGAAGCGGGAGGGCCGGAGAGACCCAGTACTTC	CATSPLGSGRAGETQYF
-	TRBV5-1	TRBJ1-1	many	TGCGCCAGCAGCTTGGATGGCACTGAAGCTTTCTTT	CASSLDGTEAFF
-	TRBV18	TRBJ2-5	-	TGTGCCAGCTCACCGATAACGGAGGGGAAGGGAGAGACCCAGTACTTC	CASSPITEGKGETQYF
TRBD2	TRBV12-3/TRBV12-4	TRBJ2-1	-	TGTGCCAGCAGTTTATTTCCGGGACTAGCGGGAGGGTTCAATGAGCAGTTCTTC	CASSLFPGLAGGFNEQFF
-	TRBV20-1	TRBJ2-3	many	TGCAGTGCAGGCGGGGTGCAGTATTTT	CSAGGVQYF
-	TRBV6-5	TRBJ2-7	many	TGTGCCAGCAGTTACTATCGCGGGACCTCCTACGAGCAGTACTTC	CASSYYRGTSYEQYF
-	TRBV20-1	TRBJ1-1	few	TGCAGTGCTAGAAAAGGGGCTGGGACTGAAGCTTTCTTT	CSARKGAGTEAFF